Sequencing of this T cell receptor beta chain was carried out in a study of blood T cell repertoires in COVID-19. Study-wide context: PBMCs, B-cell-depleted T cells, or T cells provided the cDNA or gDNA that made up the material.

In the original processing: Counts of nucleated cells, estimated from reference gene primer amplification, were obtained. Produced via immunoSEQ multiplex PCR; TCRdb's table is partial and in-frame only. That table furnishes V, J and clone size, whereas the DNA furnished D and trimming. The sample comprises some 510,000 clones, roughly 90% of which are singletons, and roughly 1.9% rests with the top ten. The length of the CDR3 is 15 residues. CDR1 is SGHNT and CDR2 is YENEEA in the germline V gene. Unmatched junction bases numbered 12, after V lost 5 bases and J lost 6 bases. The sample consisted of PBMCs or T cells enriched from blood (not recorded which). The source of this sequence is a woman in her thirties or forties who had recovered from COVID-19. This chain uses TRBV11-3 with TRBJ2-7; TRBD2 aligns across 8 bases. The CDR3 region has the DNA TGTGCCAGCAGCCCCACCCCGGGACTAGTGAGCGAGCAGTACTTC. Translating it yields CASSPTPGLVSEQYF.